This T cell receptor (beta chain) was obtained from a study of blood T cell repertoires in COVID-19. Study in general: The origin of the acute and convalescent COVID-19 samples was the United States, Italy and Spain. Nucleic acid was either cDNA or gDNA, and it came from T cells, B-cell-depleted T cells, or PBMCs.

Germline CDR1 is SGHRS and CDR2 is YFSETQ. The CDR3 runs 15 residues. Trimming shortened V by 7 bases and J by 0 bases, and 11 bases separated the two germline ends. Original processing notes: Amplification of reference gene primers provided the estimated nucleated cell counts. Generated by immunoSEQ multiplex PCR, the TCRdb table keeps only in-frame clones and is missing some. That table furnishes V, J and clone size, whereas the DNA furnished D and trimming. This sample carries about 250,000 clones, around 88% of them seen once, and the ten largest clones take around 1.5%. This chain joins TRBV5-1 and TRBJ2-6; no clear D gene. The TCR was taken from a man of 80 years or more with acute or convalescent COVID-19. The source material was peripheral blood. CDR3 residues: CASGLDPSGANVLTF. The CDR3 DNA reads as TGCGCCAGCGGGCTGGATCCCTCTGGGGCCAACGTCCTGACTTTC. The variable domain in full, with the rest retrieved from reference TRBV5-1 and TRBJ2-6, is KAGVTQTPRYLIKTRGQQVTLSCSPISGHRSVSWYQQTPGQGLQFLFEYFSETQRNKGNFPGRFSGRQFSNSRSEMNVSTLELGDSALYLCASGLDPSGANVLTFGAGSRLTVL.